The present T cell receptor beta chain was sequenced within a study of blood T cell repertoires in COVID-19. The repertoire was sequenced with immunoSEQ multiplex PCR; TCRdb's copy has only in-frame clones and lacks some. The sample lists about 120,000 clones; approximately 74% were seen once. The sequenced sample consisted of peripheral blood. The clonotype comes from a man aged 60 to 69 with acute or convalescent COVID-19.

DNA for the CDR3: TGTGCCAGCAGCCCCCGTCTGGAGGAGGAGACCCAGTACTTC. Protein: CASSPRLEEETQYF. This chain links TRBV7-9 with TRBJ2-5; perhaps TRBD2 as D (5 bases). The CDR3 has 14 residues. V lost 5 bases and J lost 5, with 15 bases in between. CDR1 is SEHNR, CDR2 FQNEAQ, per germline (reference sequence).